What follows describes a single TCR beta chain. Its antigen is unidentified. Researchers ran the PCR with 60 Vbeta and 13 Jbeta primers. Only in-frame clones appear in the TCRdb table, and some are missing; sequencing was by immunoSEQ multiplex PCR. The repertoire holds more than 90,000 clones, with around 86% as singletons. This entry is derived from a study of cytomegalovirus exposure and HLA in healthy donors. Study-level results: Immune exposure data for these donors was limited to CMV serostatus. Later analysis indicated greater clonal expansion among HLA-associated TCR beta chains than among equally common other chains. V- and J-gene trimming of TCR beta was linked (in a later analysis) to a missense DCLRE1C variant.

At the time of sampling, donors were nominally healthy, though unrecorded immune exposures were likely. This clonotype was obtained from a woman between 70 and 85 years old in good health and CMV-seropositive. The sequenced sample was PBMCs.

CDR3 in amino acids: CASSLIPGAITGELFF. The CDR3 nucleotides read TGTGCCAGCAGCTTAATCCCTGGGGCGATCACCGGGGAGCTGTTTTTT. The chain uses TRBV7-2 and TRBJ2-2; D possibly corresponds to TRBD1 (5 bases). V lost 2 bases to trimming and J lost 4 bases, with 14 bases between them. The V gene's germline CDR1 is SGHTA and CDR2 FQGNSA. The CDR3 has 16 residues.